This T cell receptor beta chain was profiled in a study of blood T cell repertoires in COVID-19. Looking at the study overall: Material from acute and convalescent COVID-19 was sourced from the United States, Italy and Spain. Sources were T cells, B-cell-depleted T cells, or PBMCs; the material itself was cDNA or gDNA.

The CDR3 spans 15 residues. Germline V gene data show CDR1 as SGHTA and CDR2 as FQGNSA. J lost 6 bases, V lost 1 base, and 8 bases had no gene match. Source study methods: Amplification of reference gene primers was used by the study to estimate nucleated cell counts. Clones were read by immunoSEQ multiplex PCR, and TCRdb kept only the in-frame ones, dropping some. The DNA gave D and trimming, while V, J and clone size come from that table. The sample yields tens of thousands of clones, approximately 79% seen once. Material: peripheral blood. The chain links TRBV7-2 to TRBJ2-7; TRBD1 matches at 8 bases. This clonotype originated in a man of 80 years or more with active COVID-19. This CDR3 reads CASSLGPGQVGEQYF. In DNA form, the CDR3 reads TGTGCCAGCAGCTTAGGACCGGGACAGGTGGGCGAGCAGTACTTC.